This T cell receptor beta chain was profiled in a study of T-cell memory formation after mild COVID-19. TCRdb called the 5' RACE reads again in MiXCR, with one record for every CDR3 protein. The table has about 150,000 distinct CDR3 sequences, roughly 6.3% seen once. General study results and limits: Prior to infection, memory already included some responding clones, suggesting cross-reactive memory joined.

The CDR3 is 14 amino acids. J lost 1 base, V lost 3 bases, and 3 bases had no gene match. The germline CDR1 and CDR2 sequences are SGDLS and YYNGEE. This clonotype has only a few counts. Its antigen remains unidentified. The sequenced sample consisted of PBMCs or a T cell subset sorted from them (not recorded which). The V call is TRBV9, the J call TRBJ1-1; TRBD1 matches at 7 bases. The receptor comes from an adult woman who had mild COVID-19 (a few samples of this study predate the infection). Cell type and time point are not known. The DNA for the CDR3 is TGTGCCAGCAGCGCGACAGGGACGAACACTGAAGCTTTCTTT. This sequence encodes CASSATGTNTEAFF.